The clone carrying this T cell receptor beta chain came up many times. The data are from a study of low-dose radiotherapy and immunotherapy resistance in tumors. About the research overall: A total of 6.5 Gy was given to Cohort 1 as 0.5 Gy per fraction every 2 weeks.

V was trimmed by 4 bases and J by 8 bases, leaving 21 bases between them. This CDR3 is built from 17 residues. Alpha- and beta-chain coverage of first-strand cDNA came from TRAV- and TRBV-specific primers. TCR amplification used roughly 20 PCR cycles, a constant-region primer and a V-primer adapter. The mRNA which had been isolated was amplified by in vitro transcription. TCRdb recomputed calls from the reads with MiXCR, one row per CDR3 protein. The table includes 80,000 to 90,000 distinct CDR3 sequences, 18% detected once. Sample time point: before trial treatment. The donors' regimen was nivolumab, ipilimumab, aspirin, low-dose cyclophosphamide and low-dose radiotherapy. Eligibility was restricted to patients presenting with advanced solid tumors that lacked tumor-infiltrating lymphocytes.

The chain is built from TRBV12-3 or TRBV12-4 and TRBJ1-6; a weak D match, TRBD1 (6 bases). Sequencing used PBMCs, obtained before treatment. The sequence was obtained from a male donor with prostate cancer. CDR3 in DNA: TGTGCCAGCAGTTCCGCCGGGGGGGGGGGCGTTGATTCACCCCTCCACTTT. Translated: CASSSAGGGGVDSPLHF.